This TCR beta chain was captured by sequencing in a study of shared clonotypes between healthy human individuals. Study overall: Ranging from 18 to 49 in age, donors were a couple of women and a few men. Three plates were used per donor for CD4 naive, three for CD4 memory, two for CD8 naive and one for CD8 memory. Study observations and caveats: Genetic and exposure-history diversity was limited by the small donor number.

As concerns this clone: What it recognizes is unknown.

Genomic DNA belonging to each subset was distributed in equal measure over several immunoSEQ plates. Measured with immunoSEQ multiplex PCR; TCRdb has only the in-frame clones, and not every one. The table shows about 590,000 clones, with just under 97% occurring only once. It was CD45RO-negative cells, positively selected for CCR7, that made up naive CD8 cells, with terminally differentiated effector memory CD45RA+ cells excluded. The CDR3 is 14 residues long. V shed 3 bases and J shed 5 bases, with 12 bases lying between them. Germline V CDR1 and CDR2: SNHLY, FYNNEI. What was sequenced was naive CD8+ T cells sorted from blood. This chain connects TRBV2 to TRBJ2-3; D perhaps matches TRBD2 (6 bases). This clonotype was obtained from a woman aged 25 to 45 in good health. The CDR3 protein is CASSDWGDGDTQYF. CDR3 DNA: TGTGCCAGCAGTGATTGGGGGGATGGAGATACGCAGTATTTT. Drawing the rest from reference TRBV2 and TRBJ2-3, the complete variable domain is EPEVTQTPSHQVTQMGQEVILRCVPISNHLYFYWYRQILGQKVEFLVSFYNNEISEKSEIFDDQFSVERPDGSNFTLKIRSTKLEDSAMYFCASSDWGDGDTQYFGPGTRLTVL.